Given below is one T cell receptor (beta chain) in context. In the source study's methods: Amplification of reference gene primers provided the estimated nucleated cell counts. Repertoires were generated with immunoSEQ multiplex PCR, while TCRdb's copy carries only in-frame clones and drops some. V, J and clone size reflect that table, while D and trimming were determined from the DNA. Of about 98,000 clones in the sample, 82% are singletons; the top ten hold about 20%. These data originate in a study of blood T cell repertoires in COVID-19. The junction had 9 bases not matched to a gene; V was cut back by 7 bases and J by 4 bases. CDR1 is SGHTA, CDR2 FQGNSA, per germline. The CDR3 is 15 residues long.

The TCR comes from a man aged 80 or over with acute or convalescent COVID-19. The chain uses TRBV7-2 and TRBJ2-1, with 8 bases matching TRBD2. Sequenced input: peripheral blood. This chain's CDR3 is CASKTSGGLYNEQFF. CDR3 sequence (DNA): TGTGCCAGCAAAACGAGCGGGGGTTTATACAATGAGCAGTTCTTC.